These 14 T cell receptor beta chains were all obtained from the same sample, sequenced in a study of T cells in Graves' hyperthyroidism and ophthalmopathy. RNA transcripts were the template for amplifying TCR beta CDR3 regions. HTBI primers drove first-round RT-PCR of the TCR CDR3. TCRdb reprocessed the multiplex PCR reads with MiXCR, giving one entry per CDR3 protein. The table lists 380,000 or so distinct CDR3 sequences, 11% to 15% of them singletons. Sequencing input: blood. The receptors come from a woman in her 30s with Graves' hyperthyroidism.

This clonotype showed up just a few times. J is TRBJ2-7 and V is TRBV6-1, with D possibly being TRBD1 (5 bases). Deletions cut 6 bases from V and 3 bases from J, with 15 bases between. Germline V gene sequence: CDR1 MNHNS, CDR2 SASEGT. The CDR3 is 14 amino acids. The CDR3 region has the DNA TGTGCCAGCAGCCAGGTGGGGCTTGGCTACGAGCAGTACTTC. It translates to CASSQVGLGYEQYF.

The chain couples TRBV14 to TRBJ2-5; 12 bases are shared with TRBD2. Trimming took 3 bases from V and 5 from J; bases not matched to a gene: 4. The CDR3 totals 15 residues. The germline V gene encodes CDR1 SGHDN and CDR2 FVKESK. CDR3 in amino acids: CASSQLAGGPETQYF. DNA of the CDR3: TGTGCCAGCAGCCAGCTAGCGGGAGGGCCGGAGACCCAGTACTTC.

This clonotype was seen at least ten times. This rearrangement joins TRBV12-3 or TRBV12-4 to TRBJ1-4; no reliable D call. The CDR3 covers 14 residues. Trimming shortened V by 7 bases and J by 0 bases, and 9 bases separated the two germline ends. CDR3 sequence (DNA): TGTGCCAGCACTTGGGCCCCAACTAATGAAAAACTGTTTTTT. Translated: CASTWAPTNEKLFF.

In this sample, this clonotype turned up many times. The rearrangement links TRBV20-1 to TRBJ2-3, with unresolved D. Germline V lookup: CDR1 DFQATT, CDR2 SNEGSKA (reference sequence). Between the trimmed V and J ends, which lost 2 bases and 5 bases, there was a span of 11 bases. This CDR3 region has 13 residues. This CDR3 is CSARLPDGDTQYF. The CDR3 DNA reads as TGCAGTGCTAGACTCCCGGACGGAGATACGCAGTATTTT.

In this sample, this clonotype turned up many times. The V call is TRBV2, the J call TRBJ2-3; 7 nucleotides line up with TRBD2. This CDR3 is built from 14 residues. Germline values: CDR1 SNHLY, CDR2 FYNNEI. V shed 8 bases, J shed 5 bases, and the junction held 10 bases outside the gene matches. CDR3 DNA: TGTGCCAGCGGGTGGGGGGAGGGCCAAGATACGCAGTATTTT. The encoded protein is CASGWGEGQDTQYF.

This clonotype showed up many times. This sequence joins TRBV6-2 or TRBV6-3 and TRBJ2-3, with 7 positions matching TRBD2. J lost 2 bases, V lost 6 bases, and 8 bases had no gene match. CDR1 is MNHEY and CDR2 is SVGEGT in the germline V gene. The CDR3 has 15 amino acids. The CDR3 is CASRPSGVLTDTQYF. Written as DNA, the CDR3 is TGTGCCAGCAGACCGAGCGGGGTCCTCACAGATACGCAGTATTTT.

The rearrangement joins TRBV28 to TRBJ2-4; 7 bases line up with TRBD1. V dropped 4 bases and J dropped 9; count of bases not matched to a gene: 12. CDR1 and CDR2 (germline): MDHEN, SYDVKM. The CDR3 is 15 residues long. The CDR3 sequence: CASSSWTGPQGIQYF. For the CDR3, the DNA is TGTGCCAGCAGTTCCTGGACAGGCCCCCAGGGCATTCAGTACTTC.

This clonotype was counted at least ten times. This chain links TRBV27 with TRBJ2-7; 10 bases are a match to TRBD1. Germline values: CDR1 MNHEY, CDR2 SMNVEV (reference sequence). V gave up 8 bases and J gave up 9 bases; unmatched junction bases: 19. The CDR3 loop spans 16 amino acids. The CDR3 nucleotides read TGTGCCAGCCGGTCTTTGGTACGGGACAGGGGTGCAGGGCAGTACTTC. This translates into CASRSLVRDRGAGQYF.

This clonotype came up a few times. The chain employs TRBV20-1 and TRBJ2-1; tentative D call: TRBD2 (5 bases). The germline V and J ends were trimmed by 4 bases and 0 bases, with 10 bases remaining between them. Germline V gives CDR1 DFQATT, CDR2 SNEGSKA (reference sequence). The length of the CDR3 is 14 residues. CDR3 sequence reads: CSAIAEVSYNEQFF. The CDR3 DNA reads as TGCAGTGCTATCGCGGAGGTCTCCTACAATGAGCAGTTCTTC.

The chain combines TRBV12-5 with TRBJ2-2, with D unresolved. Trimming took 4 bases from V and 3 from J, leaving 0 bases between them. The germline V gene has CDR1 LGHNT and CDR2 FRNRAP. This CDR3 spans 11 amino acids. DNA of the CDR3: TGTGCTAGTGGTTACACCGGGGAGCTGTTTTTT. Translated: CASGYTGELFF.

This clonotype was counted at least ten times. The CDR3 is CALRTGSRGYTF. CDR3 DNA: TGTGCCTTACGCACAGGATCGCGTGGCTACACCTTC. J is TRBJ1-2 and V is TRBV30; D is perhaps TRBD1 (5 bases). CDR1 is GTSNPN, CDR2 SVGIG, per germline (reference sequence). The CDR3 has 12 residues. Trimming left V 7 bases short and J 7 bases short, with 16 bases between.

This clonotype was seen at least ten times. The V and J genes are TRBV7-3 and TRBJ1-1; 11 positions agree with TRBD1. Losses at the gene ends were 5 bases for V and 8 bases for J; bases not matched to a gene: 4. Per the germline V gene, CDR1 is SGHTA and CDR2 is FQGTGA. This CDR3 spans 13 amino acids. The CDR3 DNA reads as TGTGCCAGCAGCCCCGGGACAGGGGGAGAAGCTTTCTTT. Protein: CASSPGTGGEAFF.

This clonotype occurred many times. The chain has TRBV20-1 and TRBJ2-3; D is ambiguous. The germline V gene has CDR1 DFQATT and CDR2 SNEGSKA (reference sequence). Trimming removed 6 bases at V and 5 bases at J, with 9 bases between. CDR3 size: 11 residues. CDR3 residues: CSAWFLDTQYF. The CDR3 DNA sequence: TGCAGTGCCTGGTTCTTAGATACGCAGTATTTT.

This chain joins TRBV9 and TRBJ2-2, with TRBD1 as a possible D gene (6 bases). CDR1 is SGDLS, CDR2 YYNGEE, per germline. The ends were cut back, 3 bases at V and 6 bases at J, with 9 bases in the middle. The CDR3 has 13 residues. The CDR3 reads CASSAPGAGELFF. CDR3 in DNA: TGTGCCAGCAGCGCGCCAGGGGCCGGGGAGCTGTTTTTT.